The 3 T cell receptor beta chains reported below all come from one sample, sequenced in a study of blood T cell repertoires in COVID-19. TCRdb keeps only in-frame clones here, not all; method: immunoSEQ multiplex PCR. The sample lists 140,000 or so clones, 87% seen once, with more than 0.8% in the top ten. What was sequenced was peripheral blood. These receptors all come from a woman aged 50 to 65 with acute or convalescent COVID-19.

The CDR3 nucleotides are TGTGCCAGCAGTCCACGGACTAGCGGGAGGGGGAAGACCCAGTACTTC. Translating it yields CASSPRTSGRGKTQYF. This chain joins TRBV27 and TRBJ2-5, with TRBD2 identical over 15 bases. This CDR3 region has 16 residues. Germline V gene lookup returns CDR1 MNHEY and CDR2 SMNVEV (reference sequence). The V and J ends lost 5 bases and 6 bases, in that order; junction bases with no gene match: 7.

V gene TRBV6-6 combines with J gene TRBJ2-2; D is perhaps TRBD1 (6 bases). V was clipped by 7 bases and J by 0 bases, with 15 bases between them. This CDR3 region has 16 residues. Germline V gene sequence: CDR1 MNHNY, CDR2 SVGAGI (reference sequence). The CDR3 protein is CASTSGTGSNTGELFF. Here the CDR3 DNA reads TGTGCCAGCACCTCCGGCACAGGGTCGAACACCGGGGAGCTGTTTTTT.

In its sample, this clone was seen a few times. The chain recombines TRBV11-2 with TRBJ1-4, with D uncertain. The CDR3 runs 15 residues. V was trimmed by 1 base and J by 7 bases, leaving 13 bases between them. Germline assignment: CDR1 SGHAT and CDR2 FQNNGV. CDR3 sequence (DNA): TGTGCCAGCAGCTTAGTCTCTGTATCCGGTGAAAAACTGTTTTTT. Translating gives CASSLVSVSGEKLFF.